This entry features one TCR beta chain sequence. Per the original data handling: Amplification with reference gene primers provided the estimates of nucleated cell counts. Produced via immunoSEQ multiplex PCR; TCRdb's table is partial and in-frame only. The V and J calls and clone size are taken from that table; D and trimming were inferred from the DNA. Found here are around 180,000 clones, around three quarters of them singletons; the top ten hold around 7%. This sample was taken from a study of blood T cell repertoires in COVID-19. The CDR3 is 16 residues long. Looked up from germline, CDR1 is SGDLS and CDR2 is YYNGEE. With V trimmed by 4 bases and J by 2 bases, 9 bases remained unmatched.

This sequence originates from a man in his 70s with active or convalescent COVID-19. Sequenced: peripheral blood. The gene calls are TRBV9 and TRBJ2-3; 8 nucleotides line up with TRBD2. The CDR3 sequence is CASSYIAGLTTDTQYF. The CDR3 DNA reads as TGTGCCAGCAGCTATATAGCGGGACTCACCACAGATACGCAGTATTTT.